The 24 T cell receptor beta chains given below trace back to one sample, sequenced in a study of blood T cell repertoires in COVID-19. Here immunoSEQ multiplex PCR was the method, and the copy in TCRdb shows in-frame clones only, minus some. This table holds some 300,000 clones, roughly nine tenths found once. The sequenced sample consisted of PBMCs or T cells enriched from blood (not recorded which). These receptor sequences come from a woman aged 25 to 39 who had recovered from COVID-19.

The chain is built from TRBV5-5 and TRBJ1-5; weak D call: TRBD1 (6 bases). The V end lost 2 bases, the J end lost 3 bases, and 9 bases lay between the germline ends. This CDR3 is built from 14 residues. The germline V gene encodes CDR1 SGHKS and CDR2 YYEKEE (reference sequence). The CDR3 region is CASSFDRLNQPQHF. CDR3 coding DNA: TGTGCCAGCAGCTTCGACAGGCTCAATCAGCCCCAGCATTTT.

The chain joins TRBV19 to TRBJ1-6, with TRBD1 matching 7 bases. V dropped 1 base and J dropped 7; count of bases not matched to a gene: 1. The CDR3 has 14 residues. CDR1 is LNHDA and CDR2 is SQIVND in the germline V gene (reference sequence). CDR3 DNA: TGTGCCAGTAGTATAGCAGGGGGGAATTCACCCCTCCACTTT. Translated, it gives CASSIAGGNSPLHF.

The chain's CDR3 is CATNPQETGELFF. The CDR3 region has the DNA TGTGCCACCAACCCCCAAGAGACCGGGGAGCTGTTTTTT. V is TRBV15 and J is TRBJ2-2; D gene uncertain. The CDR3 runs to 13 residues. Deletions cut 7 bases from V and 5 bases from J, with 11 bases between. CDR1 is LNHNV and CDR2 is YYDKDF in the germline V gene (reference sequence).

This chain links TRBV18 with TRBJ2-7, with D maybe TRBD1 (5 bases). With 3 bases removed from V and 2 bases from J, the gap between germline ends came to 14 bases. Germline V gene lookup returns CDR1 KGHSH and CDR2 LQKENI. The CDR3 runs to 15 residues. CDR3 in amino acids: CASSPVGHKPYEQYF. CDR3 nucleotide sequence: TGTGCCAGCTCACCGGTGGGGCACAAACCCTACGAGCAGTACTTC.

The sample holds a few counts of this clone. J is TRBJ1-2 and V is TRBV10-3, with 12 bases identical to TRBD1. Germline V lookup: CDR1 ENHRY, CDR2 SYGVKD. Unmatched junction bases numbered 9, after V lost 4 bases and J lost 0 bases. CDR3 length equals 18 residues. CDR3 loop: CAISGGVGQGAPNYGYTF. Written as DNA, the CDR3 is TGTGCCATCAGTGGGGGCGTGGGACAGGGGGCGCCTAACTATGGCTACACCTTC.

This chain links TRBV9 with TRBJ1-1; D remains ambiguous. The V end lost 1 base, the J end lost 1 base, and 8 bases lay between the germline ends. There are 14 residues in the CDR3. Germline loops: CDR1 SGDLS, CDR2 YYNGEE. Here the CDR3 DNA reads TGTGCCAGCAGCGTATTCGCGGGGAACACTGAAGCTTTCTTT. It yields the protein CASSVFAGNTEAFF.

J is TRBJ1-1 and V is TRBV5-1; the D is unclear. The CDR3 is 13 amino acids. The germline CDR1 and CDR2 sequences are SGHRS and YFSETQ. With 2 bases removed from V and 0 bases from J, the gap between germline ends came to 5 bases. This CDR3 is CASSFTLNTEAFF. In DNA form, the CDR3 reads TGCGCCAGCAGCTTTACTTTGAACACTGAAGCTTTCTTT.

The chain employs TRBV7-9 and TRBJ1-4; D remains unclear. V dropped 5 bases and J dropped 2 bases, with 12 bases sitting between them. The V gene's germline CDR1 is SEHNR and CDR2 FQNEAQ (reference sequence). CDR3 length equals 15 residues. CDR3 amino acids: CASSPRVATNEKLFF. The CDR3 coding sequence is TGTGCCAGCAGCCCCCGGGTGGCGACTAATGAAAAACTGTTTTTT.

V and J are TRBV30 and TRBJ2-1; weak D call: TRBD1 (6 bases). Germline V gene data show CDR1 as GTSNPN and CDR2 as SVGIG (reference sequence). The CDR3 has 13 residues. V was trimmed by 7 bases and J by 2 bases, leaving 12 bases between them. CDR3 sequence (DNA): TGTGCCTCCCGGGACAACCCCTACAATGAGCAGTTCTTC. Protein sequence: CASRDNPYNEQFF.

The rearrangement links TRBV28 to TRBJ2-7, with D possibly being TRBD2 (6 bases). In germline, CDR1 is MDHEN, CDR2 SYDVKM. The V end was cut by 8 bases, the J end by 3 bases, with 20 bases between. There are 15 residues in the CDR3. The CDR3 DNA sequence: TGTGCCAGCTTAAGCACCGGGACTTCCCACTACGAGCAGTACTTC. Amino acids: CASLSTGTSHYEQYF.

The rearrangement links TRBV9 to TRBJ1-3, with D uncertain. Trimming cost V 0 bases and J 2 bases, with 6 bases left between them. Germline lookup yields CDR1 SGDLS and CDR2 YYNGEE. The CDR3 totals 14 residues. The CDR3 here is CASSVGGPGNTIYF. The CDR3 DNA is TGTGCCAGCAGCGTAGGAGGGCCTGGAAACACCATATATTTT.

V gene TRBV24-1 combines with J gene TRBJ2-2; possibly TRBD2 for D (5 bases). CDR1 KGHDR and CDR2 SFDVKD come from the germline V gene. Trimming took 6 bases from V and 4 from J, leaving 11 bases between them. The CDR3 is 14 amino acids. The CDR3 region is CATSPGVSTGELFF. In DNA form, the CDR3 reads TGTGCCACCAGTCCCGGGGTCAGCACCGGGGAGCTGTTTTTT.

CDR3 sequence (DNA): TGTGCCAGCAGAGAACTAGCGGGAGGGCGGTTGGAAGAGACCCAGTACTTC. Its translation: CASRELAGGRLEETQYF. This chain uses TRBV2 with TRBJ2-5; 13 bases line up with TRBD2. The germline CDR1 and CDR2 sequences are SNHLY and FYNNEI. The trim removed 6 bases at V and 3 bases at J, leaving 10 bases unmatched. This CDR3 region has 17 residues.

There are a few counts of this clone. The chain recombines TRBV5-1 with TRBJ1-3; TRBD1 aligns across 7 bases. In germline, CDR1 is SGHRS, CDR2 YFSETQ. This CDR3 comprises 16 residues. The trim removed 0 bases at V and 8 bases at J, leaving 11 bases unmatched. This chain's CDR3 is CASSLAGTAESDTIYF. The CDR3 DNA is TGCGCCAGCAGCTTGGCCGGGACAGCGGAGTCGGACACCATATATTTT.

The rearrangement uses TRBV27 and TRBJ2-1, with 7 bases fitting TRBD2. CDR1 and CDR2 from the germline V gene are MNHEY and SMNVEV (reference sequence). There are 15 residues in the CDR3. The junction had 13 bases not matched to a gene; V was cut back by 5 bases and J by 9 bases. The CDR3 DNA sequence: TGTGCCAGCAGTCCATCGATCACTAGCGAGACTGAGCAGTTCTTC. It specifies CASSPSITSETEQFF.

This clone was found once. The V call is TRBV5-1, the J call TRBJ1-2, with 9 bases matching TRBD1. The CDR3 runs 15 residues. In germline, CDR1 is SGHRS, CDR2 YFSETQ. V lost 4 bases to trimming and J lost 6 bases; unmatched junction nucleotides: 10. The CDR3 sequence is CASSGLPGTGNGYTF. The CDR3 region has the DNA TGCGCCAGCAGCGGGCTCCCCGGGACAGGGAATGGCTACACCTTC.

DNA of the CDR3: TGTGCCAGCAGCTTAGCCTTAACCTACGAGCAGTACTTC. Residues: CASSLALTYEQYF. The chain uses TRBV7-9 and TRBJ2-7; no clear D. Germline-derived CDR1 and CDR2 are SEHNR and FQNEAQ (reference sequence). Trimming pared 0 bases from V and 2 bases from J, leaving 5 bases between. The CDR3 consists of 13 residues.

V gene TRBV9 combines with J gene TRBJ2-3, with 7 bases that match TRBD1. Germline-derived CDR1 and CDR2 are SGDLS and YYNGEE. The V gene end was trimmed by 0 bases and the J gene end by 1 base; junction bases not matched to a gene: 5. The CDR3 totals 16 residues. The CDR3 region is CASSVVAGQGTDTQYF. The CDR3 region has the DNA TGTGCCAGCAGCGTAGTTGCAGGACAGGGCACAGATACGCAGTATTTT. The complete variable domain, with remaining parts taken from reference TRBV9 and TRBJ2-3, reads DSGVTQTPKHLITATGQRVTLRCSPRSGDLSVYWYQQSLDQGLQFLIQYYNGEERAKGNILERFSAQQFPDLHSELNLSSLELGDSALYFCASSVVAGQGTDTQYFGPGTRLTVL.

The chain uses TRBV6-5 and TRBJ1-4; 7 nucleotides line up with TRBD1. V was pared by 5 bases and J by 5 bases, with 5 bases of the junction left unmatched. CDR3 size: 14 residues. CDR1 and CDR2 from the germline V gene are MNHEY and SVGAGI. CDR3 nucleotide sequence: TGTGCCAGCAGTCAGGGACAGCTCAATGAAAAACTGTTTTTT. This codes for CASSQGQLNEKLFF.

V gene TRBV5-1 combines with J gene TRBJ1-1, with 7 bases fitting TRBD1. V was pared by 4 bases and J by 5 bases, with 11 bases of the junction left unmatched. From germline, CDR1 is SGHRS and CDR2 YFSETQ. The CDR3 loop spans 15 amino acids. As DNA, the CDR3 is TGCGCCAGCAGCGTACCAAAGACAGGGAGGACTGAAGCTTTCTTT. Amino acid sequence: CASSVPKTGRTEAFF.

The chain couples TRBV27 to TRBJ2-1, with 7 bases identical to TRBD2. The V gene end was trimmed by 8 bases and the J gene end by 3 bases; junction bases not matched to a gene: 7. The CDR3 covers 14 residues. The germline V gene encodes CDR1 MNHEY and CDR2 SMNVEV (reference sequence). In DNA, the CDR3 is TGTGCCAGCCGCCCGCTAGCGGTCTACAATGAGCAGTTCTTC. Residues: CASRPLAVYNEQFF.

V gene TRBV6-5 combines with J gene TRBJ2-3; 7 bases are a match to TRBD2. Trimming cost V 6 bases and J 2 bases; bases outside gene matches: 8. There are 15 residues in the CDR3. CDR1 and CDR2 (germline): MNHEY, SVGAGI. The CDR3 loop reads CASRTSASPTDTQYF. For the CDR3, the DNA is TGTGCCAGCAGAACTAGCGCTTCCCCCACAGATACGCAGTATTTT.

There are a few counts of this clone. Here the CDR3 reads CASSQDYNYGYTF. The DNA of the CDR3 is TGTGCCAGCAGCCAAGATTATAACTATGGCTACACCTTC. This chain connects TRBV4-2 to TRBJ1-2, with no clear D. Germline assignment: CDR1 LGHNA and CDR2 YNFKEQ. CDR3 size: 13 residues. V lost 0 bases and J lost 1, with 3 bases in between.

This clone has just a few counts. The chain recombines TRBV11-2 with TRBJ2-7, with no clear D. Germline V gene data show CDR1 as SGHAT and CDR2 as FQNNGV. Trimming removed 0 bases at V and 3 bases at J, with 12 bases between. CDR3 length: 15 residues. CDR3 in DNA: TGTGCCAGCAGCTTAGAGCCCTCTTCCGGCTACGAGCAGTACTTC. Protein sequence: CASSLEPSSGYEQYF.